The 9 T cell receptor beta chains in this list originate from one sample, sequenced in a study of T cells in Graves' hyperthyroidism and ophthalmopathy (dated 2019 in TCRdb). Library prep was done by multiplex PCR. The instrument was an Illumina HiSeq 2000. Amplification of TCR beta CDR3 regions was carried out from RNA transcripts. The TCR CDR3 was subjected to a first round of RT-PCR using the HTBI primer set and the Qiagen OneStep RT-PCR kit. The public reads were reanalyzed by TCRdb: fastp trimming at Q25, MiXCR alignment, in-frame beta chains only. For every CDR3 protein sequence, its rows merge into one entry that carries the most common genes and DNA. The sample yields 650,000 to 850,000 distinct CDR3 sequences; around a sixth were counted once. The ten biggest clones cover roughly a sixth of the sample. The specimen was blood. These receptors originate from a woman aged 45-65 years with Graves' hyperthyroidism that later progressed to Graves' ophthalmopathy.

V is TRBV6-2 or TRBV6-3 and J is TRBJ1-4; D uncertain. V was clipped by 0 bases and J by 4 bases, with 9 bases between them. Per the germline V gene, CDR1 is MNHEY and CDR2 is SVGEGT. The CDR3 extends over 15 amino acids. CDR3 sequence reads: CASSYSFVDNEKLFF. The CDR3 DNA reads as TGTGCCAGCAGTTACTCATTTGTAGATAATGAAAAACTGTTTTTT.

This clonotype was counted at least ten times. The V and J genes are TRBV13 and TRBJ2-7; D uncertain. V was shortened by 0 bases and J by 5 bases, with 5 bases between the two germline ends. Germline CDR1 PRHDT, CDR2 FYEKMQ (reference sequence). This CDR3 has 12 amino acids. CDR3 sequence (DNA): TGTGCCAGCAGCTTAGGCCGTCACGAGCAGTACTTC. Protein sequence: CASSLGRHEQYF.

This clonotype occurred many times. The rearrangement links TRBV20-1 to TRBJ1-5; D is possibly TRBD1 (5 bases). This CDR3 spans 14 amino acids. The germline gives CDR1 DFQATT, CDR2 SNEGSKA (reference sequence). The germline V and J ends were trimmed by 1 base and 1 base, with 8 bases remaining between them. The CDR3 protein is CSARGDGSNQPQHF. The CDR3 DNA reads TGCAGTGCTAGAGGGGACGGAAGCAATCAGCCCCAGCATTTT.

The J gene is TRBJ2-7, the V gene TRBV14; 9 bases fit TRBD1. CDR1 and CDR2 (germline): SGHDN, FVKESK. V lost 6 bases, J lost 8 bases, and 8 bases stayed unmatched. This CDR3 has 13 residues. The CDR3 nucleotides read TGTGCCAGCAGTGATGGGACAGGGTTTCAGCAGTACTTC. This translates into CASSDGTGFQQYF.

There are many counts of this clonotype. This sequence joins TRBV12-3 or TRBV12-4 and TRBJ2-4; D unresolved. CDR3 length: 14 residues. V was pared by 4 bases and J by 8 bases, with 15 bases between. This CDR3 is CASSSPIGFDIQYF. The CDR3 DNA reads TGTGCCAGCAGTTCCCCAATAGGGTTCGACATTCAGTACTTC.

The CDR3 DNA follows: TGTGCCAGCAGCCCAGGGGGAGGGCGGGACTATGGCTACACCTTC. Residues: CASSPGGGRDYGYTF. The J gene is TRBJ1-2, the V gene TRBV11-2; TRBD1 agrees at 7 bases. The CDR3 contains 15 residues. Per the germline V gene, CDR1 is SGHAT and CDR2 is FQNNGV. Losses at the gene ends were 5 bases for V and 3 bases for J; bases not matched to a gene: 9.

This clonotype came up a few times. This sequence joins TRBV30 and TRBJ1-2; D is ambiguous. Trimming stripped 0 bases from V and 1 base from J, with 6 bases between. The germline CDR1 and CDR2 sequences are GTSNPN and SVGIG (reference sequence). This CDR3 contains 13 residues. CDR3 protein: CAWSVNGNYGYTF. CDR3 bases: TGTGCCTGGAGTGTCAACGGTAACTATGGCTACACCTTC.

This clonotype was seen at least ten times. This chain uses TRBV12-5 with TRBJ1-2; no reliable D call. CDR1 is LGHNT, CDR2 FRNRAP, per germline. With 1 base removed from V and 0 bases from J, the gap between germline ends came to 6 bases. The CDR3 is 14 amino acids. The CDR3 spells CASGLADTNYGYTF. DNA of the CDR3: TGTGCTAGTGGTTTGGCTGATACTAACTATGGCTACACCTTC.

This chain connects TRBV20-1 to TRBJ2-7, with D unclear. Germline CDR1 and CDR2: DFQATT and SNEGSKA (reference sequence). The CDR3 runs to 12 residues. Trimming shortened V by 6 bases and J by 2 bases, and 11 bases separated the two germline ends. In nucleotides, the CDR3 is TGCAGTGCCTCCGACATAACCTACGAGCAGTACTTC. Translating gives CSASDITYEQYF.